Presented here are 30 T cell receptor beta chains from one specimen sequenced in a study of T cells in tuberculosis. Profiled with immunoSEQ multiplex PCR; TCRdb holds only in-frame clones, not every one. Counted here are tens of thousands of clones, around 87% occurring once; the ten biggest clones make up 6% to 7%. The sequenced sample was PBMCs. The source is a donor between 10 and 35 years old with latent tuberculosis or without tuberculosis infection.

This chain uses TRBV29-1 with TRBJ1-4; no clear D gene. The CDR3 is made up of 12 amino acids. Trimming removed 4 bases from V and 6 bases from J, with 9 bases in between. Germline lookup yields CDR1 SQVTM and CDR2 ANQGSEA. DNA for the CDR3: TGCAGCGTTGCGATGAGGGATGAAAAACTGTTTTTT. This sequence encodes CSVAMRDEKLFF.

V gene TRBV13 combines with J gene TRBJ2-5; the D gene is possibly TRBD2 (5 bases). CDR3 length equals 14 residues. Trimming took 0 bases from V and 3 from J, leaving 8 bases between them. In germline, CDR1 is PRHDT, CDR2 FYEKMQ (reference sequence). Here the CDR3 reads CASSLGRAKETQYF. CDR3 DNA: TGTGCCAGCAGCTTAGGGCGGGCCAAAGAGACCCAGTACTTC.

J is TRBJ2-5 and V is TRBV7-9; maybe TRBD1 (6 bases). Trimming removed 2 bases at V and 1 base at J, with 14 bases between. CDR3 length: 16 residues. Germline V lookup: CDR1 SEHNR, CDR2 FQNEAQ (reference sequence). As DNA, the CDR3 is TGTGCCAGCAGCTTAAGCCGGGACACCCGCCAAGAGACCCAGTACTTC. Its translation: CASSLSRDTRQETQYF.

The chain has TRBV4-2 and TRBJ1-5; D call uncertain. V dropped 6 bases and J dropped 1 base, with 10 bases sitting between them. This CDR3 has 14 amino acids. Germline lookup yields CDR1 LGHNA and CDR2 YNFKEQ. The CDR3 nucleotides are TGTGCCAGCAGGAATATCCTAAGCAATCAGCCCCAGCATTTT. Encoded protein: CASRNILSNQPQHF.

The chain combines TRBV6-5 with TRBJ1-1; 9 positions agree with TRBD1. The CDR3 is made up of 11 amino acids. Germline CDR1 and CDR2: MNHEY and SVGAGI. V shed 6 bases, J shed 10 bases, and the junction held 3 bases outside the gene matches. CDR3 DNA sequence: TGTGCCAGCAGAACACAGGGGGCAGCTTTCTTT. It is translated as CASRTQGAAFF.

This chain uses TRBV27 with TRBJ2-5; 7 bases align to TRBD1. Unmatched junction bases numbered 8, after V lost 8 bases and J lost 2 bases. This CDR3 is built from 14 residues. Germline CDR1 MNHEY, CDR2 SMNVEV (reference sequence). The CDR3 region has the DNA TGTGCCAGCCCGGGACAGAGTATTCAAGAGACCCAGTACTTC. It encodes CASPGQSIQETQYF.

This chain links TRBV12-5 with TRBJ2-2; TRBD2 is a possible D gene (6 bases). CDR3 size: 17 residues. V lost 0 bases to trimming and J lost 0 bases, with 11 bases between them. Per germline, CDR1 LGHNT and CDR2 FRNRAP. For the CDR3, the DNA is TGTGCTAGTGGTTTGGTAATTGGAGGGCCGAACACCGGGGAGCTGTTTTTT. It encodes CASGLVIGGPNTGELFF. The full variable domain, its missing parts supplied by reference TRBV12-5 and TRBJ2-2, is DARVTQTPRHKVTEMGQEVTMRCQPILGHNTVFWYRQTMMQGLELLAYFRNRAPLDDSGMPKDRFSAEMPDATLATLKIQPSEPRDSAVYFCASGLVIGGPNTGELFFGEGSRLTVL.

The CDR3 is CASSLTQGLAVYYEQYF. The CDR3 DNA reads as TGTGCCAGCAGTTTAACCCAAGGACTAGCGGTTTACTACGAGCAGTACTTC. The chain recombines TRBV28 with TRBJ2-7; 10 positions match TRBD2. The J segment lost 3 bases and the V segment lost 2 bases, leaving 10 bases of the junction unmatched. The CDR3 extends over 17 amino acids. From germline, CDR1 is MDHEN and CDR2 SYDVKM.

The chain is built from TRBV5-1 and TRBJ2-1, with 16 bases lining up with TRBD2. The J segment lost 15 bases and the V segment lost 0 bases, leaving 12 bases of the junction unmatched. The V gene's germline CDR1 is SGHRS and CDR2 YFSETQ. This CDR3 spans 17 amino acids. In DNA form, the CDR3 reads TGCGCCAGCAGCTTGGAACTACCCGGGACTAGCGGGGGGGCCTCGTTCTTC. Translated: CASSLELPGTSGGASFF.

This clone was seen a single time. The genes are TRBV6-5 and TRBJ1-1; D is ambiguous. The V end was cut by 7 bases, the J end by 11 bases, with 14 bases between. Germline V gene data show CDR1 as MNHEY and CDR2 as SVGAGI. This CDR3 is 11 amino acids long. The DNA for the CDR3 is TGTGCCAGCACCCACTCCCCTGTGGCTTTCTTT. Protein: CASTHSPVAFF.

The CDR3 DNA follows: TGTGCCACCAGCAGGGAGCGGAGCTCCTACAATGAGCAGTTCTTC. It is translated as CATSRERSSYNEQFF. The V gene is TRBV15, the J gene TRBJ2-1, with a weak D call TRBD2 (5 bases). This CDR3 comprises 15 residues. Germline V CDR1 and CDR2: LNHNV, YYDKDF (reference sequence). V gave up 3 bases and J gave up 0 bases, with 9 bases separating them.

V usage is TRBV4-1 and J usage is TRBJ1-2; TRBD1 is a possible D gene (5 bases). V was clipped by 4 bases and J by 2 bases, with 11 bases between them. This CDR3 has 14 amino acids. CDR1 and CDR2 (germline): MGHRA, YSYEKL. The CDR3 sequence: CASSLQAVNYGYTF. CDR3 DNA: TGCGCCAGCAGCCTACAGGCCGTAAACTATGGCTACACCTTC.

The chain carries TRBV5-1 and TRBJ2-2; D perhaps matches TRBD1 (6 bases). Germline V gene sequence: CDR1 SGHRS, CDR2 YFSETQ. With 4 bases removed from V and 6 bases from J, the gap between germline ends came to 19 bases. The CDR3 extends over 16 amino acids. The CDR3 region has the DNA TGCGCCAGCAGCCCCCGGCAGGGGTCAAGCTCCGGGGAGCTGTTTTTT. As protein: CASSPRQGSSSGELFF.

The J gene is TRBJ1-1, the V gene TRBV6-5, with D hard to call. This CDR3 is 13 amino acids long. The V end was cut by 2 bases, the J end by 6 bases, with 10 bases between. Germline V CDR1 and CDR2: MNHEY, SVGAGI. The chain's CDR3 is CASSYAVYAEAFF. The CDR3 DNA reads TGTGCCAGCAGTTACGCGGTTTACGCTGAAGCTTTCTTT.

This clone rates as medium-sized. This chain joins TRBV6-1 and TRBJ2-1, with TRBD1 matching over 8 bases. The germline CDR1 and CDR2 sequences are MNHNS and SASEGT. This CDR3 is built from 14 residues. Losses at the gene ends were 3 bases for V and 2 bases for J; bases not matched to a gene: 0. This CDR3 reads CASSEDRAYNEQFF. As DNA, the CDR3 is TGTGCCAGCAGTGAGGACAGGGCCTACAATGAGCAGTTCTTC.

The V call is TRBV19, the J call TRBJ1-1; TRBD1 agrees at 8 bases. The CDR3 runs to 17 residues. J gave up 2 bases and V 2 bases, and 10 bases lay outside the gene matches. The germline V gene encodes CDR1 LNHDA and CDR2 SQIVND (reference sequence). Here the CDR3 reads CASSILIGQGLNTEAFF. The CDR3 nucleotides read TGTGCCAGTAGTATACTTATTGGACAGGGCCTTAACACTGAAGCTTTCTTT. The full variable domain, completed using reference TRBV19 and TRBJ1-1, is DGGITQSPKYLFRKEGQNVTLSCEQNLNHDAMYWYRQDPGQGLRLIYYSQIVNDFQKGDIAEGYSVSREKKESFPLTVTSAQKNPTAFYLCASSILIGQGLNTEAFFGQGTRLTVV.

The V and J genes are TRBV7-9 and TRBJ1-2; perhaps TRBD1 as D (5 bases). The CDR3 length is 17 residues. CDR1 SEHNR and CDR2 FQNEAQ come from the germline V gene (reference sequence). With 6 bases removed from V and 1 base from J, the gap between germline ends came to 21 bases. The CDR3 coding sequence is TGTGCCAGCAGGAAGCGGGGCCGGGACGACCTTAACTATGGCTACACCTTC. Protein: CASRKRGRDDLNYGYTF.

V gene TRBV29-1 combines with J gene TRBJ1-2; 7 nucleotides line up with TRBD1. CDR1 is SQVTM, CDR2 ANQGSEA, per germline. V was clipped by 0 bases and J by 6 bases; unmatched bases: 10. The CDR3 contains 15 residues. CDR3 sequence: CSVEDLAGGMNGYTF. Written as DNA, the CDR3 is TGCAGCGTTGAAGATCTGGCAGGGGGTATGAATGGCTACACCTTC.

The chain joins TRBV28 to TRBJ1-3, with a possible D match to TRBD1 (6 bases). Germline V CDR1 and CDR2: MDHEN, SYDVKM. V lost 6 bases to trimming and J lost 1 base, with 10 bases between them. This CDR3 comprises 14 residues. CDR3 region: CASRRGKSGNTIYF. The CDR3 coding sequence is TGTGCCAGCAGGAGGGGGAAATCTGGAAACACCATATATTTT.

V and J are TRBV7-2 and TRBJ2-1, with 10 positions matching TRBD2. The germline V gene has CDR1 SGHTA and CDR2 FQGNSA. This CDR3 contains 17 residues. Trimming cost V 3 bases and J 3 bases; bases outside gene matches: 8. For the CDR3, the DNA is TGTGCCAGCAGCTTCCTCCCAGCGGGGGGGCTCTACAATGAGCAGTTCTTC. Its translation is CASSFLPAGGLYNEQFF.

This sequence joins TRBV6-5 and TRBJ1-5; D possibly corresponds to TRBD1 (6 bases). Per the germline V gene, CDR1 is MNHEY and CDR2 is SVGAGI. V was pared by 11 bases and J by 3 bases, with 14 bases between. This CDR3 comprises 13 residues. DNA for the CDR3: TGTGCCCTCTCGGCAGGGGTCAATCAGCCCCAGCATTTT. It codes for CALSAGVNQPQHF.

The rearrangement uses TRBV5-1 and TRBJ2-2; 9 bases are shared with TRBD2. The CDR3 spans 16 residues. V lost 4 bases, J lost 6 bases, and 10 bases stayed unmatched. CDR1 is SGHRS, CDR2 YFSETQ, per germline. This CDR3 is CASSQWASGVSGELFF. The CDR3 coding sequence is TGCGCCAGCAGCCAATGGGCTAGCGGGGTCTCCGGGGAGCTGTTTTTT.

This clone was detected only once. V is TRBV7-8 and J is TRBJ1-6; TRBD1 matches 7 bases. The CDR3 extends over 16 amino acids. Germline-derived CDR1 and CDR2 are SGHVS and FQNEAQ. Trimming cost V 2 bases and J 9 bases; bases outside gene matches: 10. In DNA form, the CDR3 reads TGTGCCAGCAGCTTACGCAATTTAGGGGGCGGTTCACCCCTCCACTTT. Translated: CASSLRNLGGGSPLHF.

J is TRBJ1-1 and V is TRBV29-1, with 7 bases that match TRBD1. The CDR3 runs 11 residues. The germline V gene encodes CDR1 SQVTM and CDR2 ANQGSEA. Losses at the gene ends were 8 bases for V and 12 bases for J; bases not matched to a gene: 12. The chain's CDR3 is CSIRQGVVTFF. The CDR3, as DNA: TGCAGCATCCGACAGGGAGTGGTAACTTTCTTT.

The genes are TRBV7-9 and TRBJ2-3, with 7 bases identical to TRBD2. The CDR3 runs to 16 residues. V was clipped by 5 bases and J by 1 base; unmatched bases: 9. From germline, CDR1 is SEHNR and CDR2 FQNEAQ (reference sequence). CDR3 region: CASSVVGGGGTDTQYF. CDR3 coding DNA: TGTGCCAGCAGCGTCGTTGGGGGAGGGGGCACAGATACGCAGTATTTT.

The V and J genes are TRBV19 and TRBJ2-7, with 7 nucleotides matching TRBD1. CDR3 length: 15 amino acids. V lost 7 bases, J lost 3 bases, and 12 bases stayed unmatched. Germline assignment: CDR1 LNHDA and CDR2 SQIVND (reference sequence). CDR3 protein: CASKNTGTAFYEQYF. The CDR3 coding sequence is TGTGCCAGTAAGAATACCGGGACAGCCTTCTACGAGCAGTACTTC.

The CDR3 here is CASSLGGNTEAFF. The CDR3 DNA is TGTGCCAGCAGTTTAGGGGGGAATACTGAAGCTTTCTTT. The rearrangement joins TRBV27 to TRBJ1-1; D is perhaps TRBD1 (5 bases). With 2 bases removed from V and 5 bases from J, the gap between germline ends came to 9 bases. The length of the CDR3 is 13 residues. CDR1 and CDR2 (germline): MNHEY, SMNVEV (reference sequence).

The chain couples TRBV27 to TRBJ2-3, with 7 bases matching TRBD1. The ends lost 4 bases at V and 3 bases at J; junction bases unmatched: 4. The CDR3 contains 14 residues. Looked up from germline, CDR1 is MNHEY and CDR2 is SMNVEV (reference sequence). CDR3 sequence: CASSYRGETDTQYF. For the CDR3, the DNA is TGTGCCAGCAGTTACAGGGGCGAAACAGATACGCAGTATTTT.

The CDR3 loop reads CASSLSRLALSTDTQYF. CDR3 DNA: TGTGCCAGCAGTTTATCGCGACTAGCACTTAGCACAGATACGCAGTATTTT. The J gene is TRBJ2-3, the V gene TRBV28, with TRBD2 matching 7 bases. Trimming at V came to 1 base and at J to 0 bases, leaving 7 bases not matched to a gene. Per the germline V gene, CDR1 is MDHEN and CDR2 is SYDVKM. This CDR3 region has 17 residues.

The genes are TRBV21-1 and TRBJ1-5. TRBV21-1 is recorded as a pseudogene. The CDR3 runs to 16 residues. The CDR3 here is CASSKVWGQREQPQHF. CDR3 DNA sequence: TGTGCCAGCAGCAAAGTATGGGGACAGCGGGAGCAGCCCCAGCATTTT.